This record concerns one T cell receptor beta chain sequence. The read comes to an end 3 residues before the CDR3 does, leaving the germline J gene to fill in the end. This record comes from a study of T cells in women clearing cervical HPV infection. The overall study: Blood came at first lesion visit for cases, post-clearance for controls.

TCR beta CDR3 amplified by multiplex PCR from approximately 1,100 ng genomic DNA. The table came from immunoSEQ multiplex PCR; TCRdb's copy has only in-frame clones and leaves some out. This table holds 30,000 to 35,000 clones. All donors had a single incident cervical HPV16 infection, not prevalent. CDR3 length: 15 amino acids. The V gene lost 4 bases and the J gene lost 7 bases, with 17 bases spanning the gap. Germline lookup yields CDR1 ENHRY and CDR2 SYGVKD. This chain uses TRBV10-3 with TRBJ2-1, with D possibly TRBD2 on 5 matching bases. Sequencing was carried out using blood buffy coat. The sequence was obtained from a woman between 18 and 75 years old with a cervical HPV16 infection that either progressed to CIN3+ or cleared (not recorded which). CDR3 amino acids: CAISANAGGGNEQFF. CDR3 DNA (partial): TGTGCCATCAGTGCCAATGCGGGCGGAGGTAATGAG.